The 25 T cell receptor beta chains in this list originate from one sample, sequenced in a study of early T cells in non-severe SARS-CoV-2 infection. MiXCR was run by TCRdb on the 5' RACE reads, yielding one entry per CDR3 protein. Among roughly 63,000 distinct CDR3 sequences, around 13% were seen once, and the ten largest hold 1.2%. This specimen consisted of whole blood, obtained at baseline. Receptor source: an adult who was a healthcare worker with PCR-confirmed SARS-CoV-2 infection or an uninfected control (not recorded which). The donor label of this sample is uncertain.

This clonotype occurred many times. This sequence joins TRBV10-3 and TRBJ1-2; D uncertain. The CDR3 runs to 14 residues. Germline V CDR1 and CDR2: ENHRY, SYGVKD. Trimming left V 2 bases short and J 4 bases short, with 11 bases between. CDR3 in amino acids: CAISEGQTFYGYTF. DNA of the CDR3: TGTGCCATCAGTGAGGGGCAGACCTTCTATGGCTACACCTTC.

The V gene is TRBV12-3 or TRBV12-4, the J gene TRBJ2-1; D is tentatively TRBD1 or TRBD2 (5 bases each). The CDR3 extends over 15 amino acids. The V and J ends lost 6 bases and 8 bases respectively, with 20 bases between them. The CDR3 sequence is CASSLKGTEVHEQFF. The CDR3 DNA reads TGTGCCAGCAGCCTTAAAGGGACCGAGGTCCATGAGCAGTTCTTC.

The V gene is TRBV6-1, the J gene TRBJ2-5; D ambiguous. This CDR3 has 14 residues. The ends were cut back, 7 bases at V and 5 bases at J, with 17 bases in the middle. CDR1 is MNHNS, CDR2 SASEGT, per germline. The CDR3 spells CASIPRLAAETQYF. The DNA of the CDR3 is TGTGCCAGCATCCCTAGACTCGCGGCGGAGACCCAGTACTTC.

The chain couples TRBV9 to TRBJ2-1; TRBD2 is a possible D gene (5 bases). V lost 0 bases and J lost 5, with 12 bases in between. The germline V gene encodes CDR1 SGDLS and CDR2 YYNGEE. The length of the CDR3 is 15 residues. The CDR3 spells CASSVGRGLDNEQFF. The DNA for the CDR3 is TGTGCCAGCAGCGTAGGTCGGGGTCTGGACAATGAGCAGTTCTTC.

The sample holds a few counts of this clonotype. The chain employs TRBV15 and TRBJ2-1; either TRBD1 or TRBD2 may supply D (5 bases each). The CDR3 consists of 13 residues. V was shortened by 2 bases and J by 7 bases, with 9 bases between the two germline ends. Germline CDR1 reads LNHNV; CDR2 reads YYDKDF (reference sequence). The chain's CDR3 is CATSRQGRNEQFF. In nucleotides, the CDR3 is TGTGCCACCAGCAGACAGGGACGAAATGAGCAGTTCTTC.

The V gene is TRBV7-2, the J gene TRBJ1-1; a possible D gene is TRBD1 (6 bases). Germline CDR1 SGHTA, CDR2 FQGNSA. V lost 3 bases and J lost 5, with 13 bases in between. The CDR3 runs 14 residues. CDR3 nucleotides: TGTGCCAGCAGCTTCGCGGGGGGCTCGACTGAAGCTTTCTTT. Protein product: CASSFAGGSTEAFF.

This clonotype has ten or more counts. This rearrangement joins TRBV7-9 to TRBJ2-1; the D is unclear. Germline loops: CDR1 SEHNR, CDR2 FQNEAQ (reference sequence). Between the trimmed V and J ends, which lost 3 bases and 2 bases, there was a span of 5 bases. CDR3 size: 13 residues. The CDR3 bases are TGTGCCAGCAGCTTTAAGACCTACAATGAGCAGTTCTTC. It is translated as CASSFKTYNEQFF. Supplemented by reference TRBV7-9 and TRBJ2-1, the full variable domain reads DTGVSQNPRHKITKRGQNVTFRCDPISEHNRLYWYRQTLGQGPEFLTYFQNEAQLEKSRLLSDRFSAERPKGSFSTLEIQRTEQGDSAMYLCASSFKTYNEQFFGPGTRLTVL.

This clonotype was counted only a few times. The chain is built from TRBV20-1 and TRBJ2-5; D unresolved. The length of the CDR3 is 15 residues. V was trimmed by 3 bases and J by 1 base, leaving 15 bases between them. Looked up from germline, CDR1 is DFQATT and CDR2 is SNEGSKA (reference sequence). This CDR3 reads CSASVAVYSQETQYF. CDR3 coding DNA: TGCAGTGCTAGTGTTGCGGTTTACTCCCAAGAGACCCAGTACTTC.

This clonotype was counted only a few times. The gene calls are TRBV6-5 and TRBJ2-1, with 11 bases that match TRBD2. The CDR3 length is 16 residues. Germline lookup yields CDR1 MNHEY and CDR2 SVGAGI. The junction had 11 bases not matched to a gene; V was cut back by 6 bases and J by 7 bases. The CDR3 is CASSPLSGGAGNEQFF. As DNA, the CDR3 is TGTGCCAGCAGCCCGCTTAGCGGGGGGGCCGGGAATGAGCAGTTCTTC.

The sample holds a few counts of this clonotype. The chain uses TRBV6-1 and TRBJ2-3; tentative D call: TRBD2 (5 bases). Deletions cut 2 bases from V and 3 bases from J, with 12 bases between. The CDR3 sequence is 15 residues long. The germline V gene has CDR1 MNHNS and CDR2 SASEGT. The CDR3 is CASSESPQRTDTQYF. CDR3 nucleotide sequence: TGTGCCAGCAGTGAATCCCCTCAGCGGACAGATACGCAGTATTTT.

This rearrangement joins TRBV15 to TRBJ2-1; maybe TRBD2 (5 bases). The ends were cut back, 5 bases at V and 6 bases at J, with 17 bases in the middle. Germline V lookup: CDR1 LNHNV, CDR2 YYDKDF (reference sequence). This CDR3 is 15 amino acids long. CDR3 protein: CATSGGKGRANEQFF. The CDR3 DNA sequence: TGTGCCACCAGCGGAGGCAAAGGGAGAGCCAATGAGCAGTTCTTC.

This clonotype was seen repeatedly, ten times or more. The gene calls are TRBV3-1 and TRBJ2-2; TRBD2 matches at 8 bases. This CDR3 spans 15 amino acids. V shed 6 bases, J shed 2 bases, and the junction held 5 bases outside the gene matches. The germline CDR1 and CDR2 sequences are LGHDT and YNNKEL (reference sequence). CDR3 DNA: TGTGCCAGCAGAGTAAGCGGGGGCAACACCGGGGAGCTGTTTTTT. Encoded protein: CASRVSGGNTGELFF.

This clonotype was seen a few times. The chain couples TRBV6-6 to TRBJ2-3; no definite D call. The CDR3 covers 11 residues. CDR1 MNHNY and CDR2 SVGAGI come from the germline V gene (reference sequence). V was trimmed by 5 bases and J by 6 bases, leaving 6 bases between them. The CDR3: CASSNQDTQYF. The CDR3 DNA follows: TGTGCCAGCAGTAACCAGGATACGCAGTATTTT.

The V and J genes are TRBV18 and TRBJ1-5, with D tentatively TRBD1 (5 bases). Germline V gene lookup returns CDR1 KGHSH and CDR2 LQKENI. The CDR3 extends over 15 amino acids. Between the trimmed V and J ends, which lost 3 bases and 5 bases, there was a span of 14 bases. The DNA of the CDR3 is TGTGCCAGCTCACCTCCCGGGGGAAAGGATCAGCCCCAGCATTTT. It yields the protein CASSPPGGKDQPQHF.

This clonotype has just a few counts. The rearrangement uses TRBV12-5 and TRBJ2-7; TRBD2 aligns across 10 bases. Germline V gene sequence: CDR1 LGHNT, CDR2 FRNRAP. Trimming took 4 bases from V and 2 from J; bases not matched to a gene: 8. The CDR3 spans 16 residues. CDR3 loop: CASGWELAGHAYEQYV. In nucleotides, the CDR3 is TGTGCTAGTGGTTGGGAACTAGCGGGACATGCCTACGAGCAGTACGTC.

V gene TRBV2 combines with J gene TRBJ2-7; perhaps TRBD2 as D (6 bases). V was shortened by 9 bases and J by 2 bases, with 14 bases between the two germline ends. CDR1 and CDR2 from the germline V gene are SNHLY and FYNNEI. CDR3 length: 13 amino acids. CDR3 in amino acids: CASKGLGTYEQYV. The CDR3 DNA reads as TGTGCCAGTAAGGGACTGGGTACCTACGAGCAGTACGTC.

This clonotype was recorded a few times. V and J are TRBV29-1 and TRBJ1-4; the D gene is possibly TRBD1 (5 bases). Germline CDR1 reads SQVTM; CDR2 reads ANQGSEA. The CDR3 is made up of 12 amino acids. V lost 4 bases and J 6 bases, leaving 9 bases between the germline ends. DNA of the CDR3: TGCAGCGTTGCGCAGGGTCATGAAAAACTGTTTTTT. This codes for CSVAQGHEKLFF. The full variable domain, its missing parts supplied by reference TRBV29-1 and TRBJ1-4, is SAVISQKPSRDICQRGTSLTIQCQVDSQVTMMFWYRQQPGQSLTLIATANQGSEATYESGFVIDKFPISRPNLTFSTLTVSNMSPEDSSIYLCSVAQGHEKLFFGSGTQLSVL.

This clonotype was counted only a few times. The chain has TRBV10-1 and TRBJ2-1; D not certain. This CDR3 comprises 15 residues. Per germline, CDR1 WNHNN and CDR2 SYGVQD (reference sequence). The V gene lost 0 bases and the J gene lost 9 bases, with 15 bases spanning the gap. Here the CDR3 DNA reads TGCGCCAGCAGTGAGTCCGGCGGATCCTTGGGTGAGCAGTTCTTC. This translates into CASSESGGSLGEQFF.

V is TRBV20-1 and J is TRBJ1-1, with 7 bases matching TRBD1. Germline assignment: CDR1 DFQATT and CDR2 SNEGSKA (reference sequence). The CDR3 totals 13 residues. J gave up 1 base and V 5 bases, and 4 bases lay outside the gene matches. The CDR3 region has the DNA TGCAGTGCTGGTAGACAGGGGAACACTGAAGCTTTCTTT. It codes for CSAGRQGNTEAFF.

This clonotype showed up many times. The CDR3 sequence is CASGLGPLSTDTQYF. CDR3 bases: TGTGCTAGTGGTTTAGGACCCTTATCTACAGATACGCAGTATTTT. V is TRBV12-5 and J is TRBJ2-3; D is unclear. This CDR3 has 15 residues. The V gene's germline CDR1 is LGHNT and CDR2 FRNRAP. The V end lost 3 bases, the J end lost 3 bases, and 13 bases lay between the germline ends.

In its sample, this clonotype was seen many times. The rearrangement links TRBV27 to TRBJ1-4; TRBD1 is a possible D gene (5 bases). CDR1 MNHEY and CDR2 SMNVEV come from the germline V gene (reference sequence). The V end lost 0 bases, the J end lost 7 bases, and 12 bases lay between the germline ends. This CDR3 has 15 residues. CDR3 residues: CASSLSTGTFEKLFF. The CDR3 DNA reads TGTGCCAGCAGTTTATCCACCGGGACGTTTGAAAAACTGTTTTTT.

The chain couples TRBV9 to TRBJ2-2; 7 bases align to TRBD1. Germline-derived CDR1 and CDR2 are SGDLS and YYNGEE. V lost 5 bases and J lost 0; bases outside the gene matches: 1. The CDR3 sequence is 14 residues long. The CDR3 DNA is TGTGCCAGCAGTCAGGGGGCGAACACCGGGGAGCTGTTTTTT. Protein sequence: CASSQGANTGELFF. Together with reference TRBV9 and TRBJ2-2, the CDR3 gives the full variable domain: DSGVTQTPKHLITATGQRVTLRCSPRSGDLSVYWYQQSLDQGLQFLIQYYNGEERAKGNILERFSAQQFPDLHSELNLSSLELGDSALYFCASSQGANTGELFFGEGSRLTVL.

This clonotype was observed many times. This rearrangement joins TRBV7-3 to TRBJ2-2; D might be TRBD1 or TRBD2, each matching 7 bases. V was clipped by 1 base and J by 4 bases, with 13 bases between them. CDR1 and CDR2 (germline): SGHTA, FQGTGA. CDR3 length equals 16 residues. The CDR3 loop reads CASSLMGRGPTGELFF. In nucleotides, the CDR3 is TGTGCCAGCAGCTTAATGGGGAGGGGGCCCACCGGGGAGCTGTTTTTT. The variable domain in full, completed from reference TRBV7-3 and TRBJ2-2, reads GAGVSQTPSNKVTEKGKYVELRCDPISGHTALYWYRQSLGQGPEFLIYFQGTGAADDSGLPNDRFFAVRPEGSVSTLKIQRTERGDSAVYLCASSLMGRGPTGELFFGEGSRLTVL.

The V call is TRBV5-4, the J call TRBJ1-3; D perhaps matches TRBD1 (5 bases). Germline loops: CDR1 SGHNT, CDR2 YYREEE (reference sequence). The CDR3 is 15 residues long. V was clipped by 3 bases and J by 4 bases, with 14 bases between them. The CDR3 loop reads CASSSGTVEGNTIYF. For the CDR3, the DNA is TGTGCCAGCAGCTCCGGGACGGTGGAGGGAAACACCATATATTTT.

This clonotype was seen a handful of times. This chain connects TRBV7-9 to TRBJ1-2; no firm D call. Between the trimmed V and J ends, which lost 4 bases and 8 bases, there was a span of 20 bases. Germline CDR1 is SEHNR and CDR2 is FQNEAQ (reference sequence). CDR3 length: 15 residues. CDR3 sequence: CASSSRSYSLEGYTF. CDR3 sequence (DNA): TGTGCCAGCAGCTCACGCTCTTACTCTTTGGAAGGCTACACCTTC. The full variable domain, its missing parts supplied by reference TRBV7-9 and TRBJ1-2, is DTGVSQNPRHKITKRGQNVTFRCDPISEHNRLYWYRQTLGQGPEFLTYFQNEAQLEKSRLLSDRFSAERPKGSFSTLEIQRTEQGDSAMYLCASSSRSYSLEGYTFGSGTRLTVV.